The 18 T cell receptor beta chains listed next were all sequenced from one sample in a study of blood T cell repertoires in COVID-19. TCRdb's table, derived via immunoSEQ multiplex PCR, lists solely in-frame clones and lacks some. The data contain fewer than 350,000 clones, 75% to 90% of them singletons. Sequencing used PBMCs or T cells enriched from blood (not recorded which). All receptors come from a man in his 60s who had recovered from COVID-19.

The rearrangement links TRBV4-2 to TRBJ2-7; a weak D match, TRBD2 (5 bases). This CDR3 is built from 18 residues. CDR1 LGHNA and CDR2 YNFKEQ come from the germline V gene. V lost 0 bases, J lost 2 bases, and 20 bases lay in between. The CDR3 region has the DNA TGTGCCAGCAGCCAAGATCTTTCGGGAAGCCTGGGGACCTACGAGCAGTACTTC. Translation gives CASSQDLSGSLGTYEQYF.

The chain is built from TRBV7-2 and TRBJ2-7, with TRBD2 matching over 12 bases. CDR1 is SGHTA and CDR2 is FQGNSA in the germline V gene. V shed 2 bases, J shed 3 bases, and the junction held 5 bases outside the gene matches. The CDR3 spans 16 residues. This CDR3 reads CASSLQLAGGLYEQYF. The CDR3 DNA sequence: TGTGCCAGCAGCTTACAGCTAGCGGGAGGGCTCTACGAGCAGTACTTC. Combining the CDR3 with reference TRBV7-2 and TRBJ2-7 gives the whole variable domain GAGVSQSPSNKVTEKGKDVELRCDPISGHTALYWYRQSLGQGLEFLIYFQGNSAPDKSGLPSDRFSAERTGGSVSTLTIQRTQQEDSAVYLCASSLQLAGGLYEQYFGPGTRLTVT.

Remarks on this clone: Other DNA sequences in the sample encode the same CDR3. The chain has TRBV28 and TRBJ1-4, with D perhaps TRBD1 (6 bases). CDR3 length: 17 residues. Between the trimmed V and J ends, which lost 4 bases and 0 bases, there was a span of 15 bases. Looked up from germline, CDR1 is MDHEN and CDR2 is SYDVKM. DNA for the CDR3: TGTGCCAGCAGTTCCCCAGGGACACTCACAACTAATGAAAAACTGTTTTTT. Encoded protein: CASSSPGTLTTNEKLFF.

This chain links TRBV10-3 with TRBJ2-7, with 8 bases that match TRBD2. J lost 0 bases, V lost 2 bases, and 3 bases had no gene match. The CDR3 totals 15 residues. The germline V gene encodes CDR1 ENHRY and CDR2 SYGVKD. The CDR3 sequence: CAISEGLAGSYEQYF. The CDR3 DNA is TGTGCCATCAGTGAGGGGCTAGCGGGCTCCTACGAGCAGTACTTC.

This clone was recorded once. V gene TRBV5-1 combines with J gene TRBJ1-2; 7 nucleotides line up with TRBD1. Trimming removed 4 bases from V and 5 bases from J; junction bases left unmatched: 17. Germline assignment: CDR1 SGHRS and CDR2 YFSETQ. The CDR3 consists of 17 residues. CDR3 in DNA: TGCGCCAGCAGCCTGGGAGTGACAGGGCCCTTTTTTTATGGCTACACCTTC. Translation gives CASSLGVTGPFFYGYTF.

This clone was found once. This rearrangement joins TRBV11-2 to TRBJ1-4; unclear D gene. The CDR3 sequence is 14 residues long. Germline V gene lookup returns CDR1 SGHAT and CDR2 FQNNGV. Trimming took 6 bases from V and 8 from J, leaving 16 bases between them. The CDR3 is CASRVRFSAEKLFF. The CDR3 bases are TGTGCCAGCAGGGTCAGGTTCTCCGCCGAAAAACTGTTTTTT.

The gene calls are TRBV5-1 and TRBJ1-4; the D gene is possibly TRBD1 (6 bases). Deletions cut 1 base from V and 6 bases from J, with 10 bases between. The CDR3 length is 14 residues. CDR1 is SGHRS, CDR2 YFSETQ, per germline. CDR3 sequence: CASSLRGGDEKLFF. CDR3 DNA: TGCGCCAGCAGCTTGCGAGGGGGAGATGAAAAACTGTTTTTT.

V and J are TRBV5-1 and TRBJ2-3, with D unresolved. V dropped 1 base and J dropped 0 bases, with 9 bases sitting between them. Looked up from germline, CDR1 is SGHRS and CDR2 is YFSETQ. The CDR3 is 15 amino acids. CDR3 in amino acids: CASSLWSRSTDTQYF. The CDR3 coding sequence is TGCGCCAGCAGCTTGTGGTCCAGAAGCACAGATACGCAGTATTTT.

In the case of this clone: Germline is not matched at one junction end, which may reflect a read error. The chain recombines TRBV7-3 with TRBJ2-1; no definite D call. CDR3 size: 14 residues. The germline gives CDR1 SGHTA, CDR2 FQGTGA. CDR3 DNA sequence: TGTGCCAGCAGCCCTGGTGGCTCCAACAATGAGCAGTTCTTC. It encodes CASSPGGSNNEQFF. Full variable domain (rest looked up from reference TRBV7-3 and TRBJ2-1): GAGVSQTPSNKVTEKGKYVELRCDPISGHTALYWYRQSLGQGPEFLIYFQGTGAADDSGLPNDRFFAVRPEGSVSTLKIQRTERGDSAVYLCASSPGGSNNEQFFGPGTRLTVL.

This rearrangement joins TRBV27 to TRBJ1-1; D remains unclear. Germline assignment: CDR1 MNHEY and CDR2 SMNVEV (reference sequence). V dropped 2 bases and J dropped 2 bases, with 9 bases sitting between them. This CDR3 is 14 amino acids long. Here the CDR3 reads CASSLAGSNTEAFF. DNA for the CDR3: TGTGCCAGCAGTTTAGCAGGATCTAACACTGAAGCTTTCTTT.

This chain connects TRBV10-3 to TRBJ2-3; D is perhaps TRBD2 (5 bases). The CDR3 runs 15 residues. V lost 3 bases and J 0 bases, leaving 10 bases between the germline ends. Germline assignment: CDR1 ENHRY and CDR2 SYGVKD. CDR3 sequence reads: CAISERGDSTDTQYF. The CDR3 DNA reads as TGTGCCATCAGTGAACGGGGAGATAGCACAGATACGCAGTATTTT.

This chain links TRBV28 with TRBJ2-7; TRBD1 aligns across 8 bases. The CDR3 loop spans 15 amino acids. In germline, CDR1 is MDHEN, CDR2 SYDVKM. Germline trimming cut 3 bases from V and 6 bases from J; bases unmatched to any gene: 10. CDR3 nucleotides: TGTGCCAGCAGTTTCCCGCGACAGGGGCCGAGCGAGCAGTACTTC. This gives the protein CASSFPRQGPSEQYF.

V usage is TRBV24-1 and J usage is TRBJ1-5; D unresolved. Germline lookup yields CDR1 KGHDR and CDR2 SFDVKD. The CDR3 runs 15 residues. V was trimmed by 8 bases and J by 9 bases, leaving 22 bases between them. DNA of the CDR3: TGTGCCACCACAGAACGGGGTGGTGGAAGAGGGCCCCAGCATTTT. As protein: CATTERGGGRGPQHF.

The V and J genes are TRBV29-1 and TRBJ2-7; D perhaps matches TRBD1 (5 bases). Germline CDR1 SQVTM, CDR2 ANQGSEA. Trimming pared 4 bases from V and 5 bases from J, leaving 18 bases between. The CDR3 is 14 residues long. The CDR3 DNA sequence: TGCAGCGTTGCTTTATTAGGTATCAGGGACGAGCAGTACTTC. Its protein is CSVALLGIRDEQYF.

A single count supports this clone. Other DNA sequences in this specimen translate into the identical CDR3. The CDR3 DNA reads as TGTGCCAGCAGCTTACTGGGGGGGACTAATGAAAAACTGTTTTTT. Residues: CASSLLGGTNEKLFF. The chain combines TRBV7-2 with TRBJ1-4; TRBD1 might be the D (5 bases). This CDR3 is 15 amino acids long. V gave up 2 bases and J gave up 2 bases, with 9 bases separating them. CDR1 is SGHTA, CDR2 FQGNSA, per germline.

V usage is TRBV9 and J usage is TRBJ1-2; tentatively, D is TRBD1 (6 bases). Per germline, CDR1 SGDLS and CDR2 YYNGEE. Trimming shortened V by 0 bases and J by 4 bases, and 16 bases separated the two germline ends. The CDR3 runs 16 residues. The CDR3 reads CASSVEWIGGGYGYTF. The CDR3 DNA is TGTGCCAGCAGCGTAGAGTGGATTGGGGGCGGCTATGGCTACACCTTC.

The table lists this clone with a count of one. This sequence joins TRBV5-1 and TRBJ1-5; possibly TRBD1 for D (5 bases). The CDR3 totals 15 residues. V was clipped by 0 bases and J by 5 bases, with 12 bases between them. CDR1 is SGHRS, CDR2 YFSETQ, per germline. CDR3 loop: CASSLASGADQPQHF. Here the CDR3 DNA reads TGCGCCAGCAGCTTGGCCTCTGGGGCAGATCAGCCCCAGCATTTT.

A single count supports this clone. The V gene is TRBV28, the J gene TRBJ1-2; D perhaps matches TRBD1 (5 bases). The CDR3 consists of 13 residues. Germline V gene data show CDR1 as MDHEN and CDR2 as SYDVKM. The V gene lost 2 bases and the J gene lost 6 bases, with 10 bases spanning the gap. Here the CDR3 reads CASSLNGANGYTF. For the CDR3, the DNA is TGTGCCAGCAGTTTAAATGGGGCAAATGGCTACACCTTC.